Presented here are 4 T cell receptor beta chains from one specimen sequenced in a study of T cells after yellow fever vaccination. TCRdb re-analysed the 5' RACE reads in MiXCR, keeping a single row per CDR3 protein. The sample lists roughly 310,000 distinct CDR3 sequences, roughly 4% occurring once. Sequenced here: PBMCs, sampled on the day of the yellow fever booster vaccination. The source of these receptors is a man younger than 35 who received the YFV17D yellow fever vaccine.

The table lists this clonotype with many counts. The chain carries TRBV6-1 and TRBJ2-5; maybe TRBD2 (6 bases). The CDR3 covers 13 residues. Trimming removed 6 bases at V and 2 bases at J, with 10 bases between. Germline V lookup: CDR1 MNHNS, CDR2 SASEGT. The DNA for the CDR3 is TGTGCCAGCAGGCGGGGTCCGCAAGAGACCCAGTACTTC. Protein sequence: CASRRGPQETQYF.

This clonotype was seen repeatedly, ten times or more. This sequence joins TRBV20-1 and TRBJ1-1, with D unresolved. Deletions cut 3 bases from V and 1 base from J, with 9 bases between. The CDR3 is made up of 13 amino acids. Germline values: CDR1 DFQATT, CDR2 SNEGSKA (reference sequence). The CDR3 DNA sequence: TGCAGTGCTAGGGTTCAGGAGAACACTGAAGCTTTCTTT. Protein sequence: CSARVQENTEAFF.

This clonotype was recorded a few times. The chain combines TRBV5-1 with TRBJ2-6; no clear D. From germline, CDR1 is SGHRS and CDR2 YFSETQ. This CDR3 is 15 amino acids long. Trimming took off 0 bases at V and 4 bases at J, with 8 bases between the two ends. CDR3 DNA: TGCGCCAGCAGCTTGGTGGCTTCGGGGGCCAACGTCCTGACTTTC. It is translated as CASSLVASGANVLTF.

The J gene is TRBJ2-1, the V gene TRBV5-1; TRBD1 might be the D (6 bases). V was cut by 4 bases and J by 9 bases, with 23 bases left in between. CDR3 length: 16 residues. Germline-derived CDR1 and CDR2 are SGHRS and YFSETQ. CDR3 region: CASSVGVRAGEGEQFF. For the CDR3, the DNA is TGCGCCAGCAGCGTAGGCGTTAGAGCAGGGGAAGGTGAGCAGTTCTTC.